One T cell receptor beta chain is described in this entry. This CDR3 comprises 14 residues. The V gene's germline CDR1 is SEHNR and CDR2 FQNEAQ (reference sequence). J gave up 7 bases and V 10 bases, and 15 bases lay outside the gene matches. The TCRbeta library incorporated unique molecular identifiers. TCRdb re-called the PCR reads through MiXCR, storing one row per CDR3 protein. Counted here are 500,000 to 600,000 distinct CDR3 sequences, roughly 18% occurring once; the ten biggest clones make up 2.5% to 4%. The data derive from a study of T-cell reconstitution after alpha-beta-depleted transplantation in children.

The sequence came from a human donor who donated a stem cell graft to a child with acute lymphoblastic leukemia. V and J are TRBV7-9 and TRBJ1-1; 7 bases fit TRBD1. The sequencing used PBMCs from the stem cell graft donor, collected from the stem cell graft. For the CDR3, the DNA is TGTGCCATTACTACAGACAGGGTCTTCCTTGAAGCTTTCTTT. Its translation is CAITTDRVFLEAFF.